Shown below are 10 T cell receptor beta chains from a single sample sequenced in a study of blood T cells in healthy people across ages (dated by TCRdb to about 2015). The receptor library was made with 5' RACE. Sequencing was carried out with an Illumina HiSeq 2500. A second roughly 6 to 11 cycle PCR used a sample-barcoded 5' primer and a J-beta primer mix. TCRdb reran the public reads through fastp at Q25 and MiXCR, keeping productive beta chains. A single entry per CDR3 protein holds the most common genes and DNA from its merged rows. A total of fewer than 750,000 distinct CDR3 sequences appear in this sample, around half of them only once. The ten most abundant clones make up roughly 24% of the sample. The sequencing input was blood. Receptors originate from a man older than 75 in good health.

This clonotype was recorded a few times. The V and J genes are TRBV11-2 and TRBJ2-7, with D unclear. V was pared by 4 bases and J by 6 bases, with 19 bases between. Per the germline V gene, CDR1 is SGHAT and CDR2 is FQNNGV. This CDR3 comprises 15 residues. CDR3 protein: CASSSRSDALGEQYF. Here the CDR3 DNA reads TGTGCCAGCAGCTCCAGATCCGATGCCCTAGGCGAGCAGTACTTC.

This chain connects TRBV29-1 to TRBJ2-1; no definite D call. The CDR3 spans 14 residues. Germline CDR1 reads SQVTM; CDR2 reads ANQGSEA. V dropped 0 bases and J dropped 4 bases, with 10 bases sitting between them. CDR3 sequence reads: CSVEDARPYNEQFF. Written as DNA, the CDR3 is TGCAGCGTTGAAGATGCCAGACCTTACAATGAGCAGTTCTTC.

This clonotype has just a few counts. The rearrangement uses TRBV20-1 and TRBJ2-3; 11 bases are shared with TRBD1. The CDR3 covers 15 residues. Germline V gene data show CDR1 as DFQATT and CDR2 as SNEGSKA (reference sequence). V gave up 7 bases and J gave up 4 bases; unmatched junction bases: 10. The CDR3 loop reads CSVLIGTGGPDTQYF. The DNA for the CDR3 is TGCAGTGTCCTAATCGGGACAGGGGGACCAGATACGCAGTATTTT.

This clonotype has just a few counts. V gene TRBV7-9 combines with J gene TRBJ2-6, with D unresolved. The CDR3 is 17 residues long. Germline CDR1 SEHNR, CDR2 FQNEAQ (reference sequence). Between the trimmed V and J ends, which lost 1 base and 1 base, there was a span of 11 bases. CDR3: CASSLGPLRSGANVLTF. CDR3 bases: TGTGCCAGCAGCTTAGGGCCCCTTAGATCTGGGGCCAACGTCCTGACTTTC.

This rearrangement joins TRBV5-1 to TRBJ2-6; D gene unclear. Germline V gives CDR1 SGHRS, CDR2 YFSETQ. The CDR3 extends over 17 amino acids. Trimming stripped 3 bases from V and 2 bases from J, with 15 bases between. The CDR3 bases are TGCGCCAGCAGCTCTGATCCTCTGGGGACTGGGGCCAACGTCCTGACTTTC. Residues: CASSSDPLGTGANVLTF.

The V and J genes are TRBV10-3 and TRBJ2-1; weak D call: TRBD2 (6 bases). The CDR3 length is 17 residues. Trimming pared 10 bases from V and 1 base from J, leaving 23 bases between. Germline V gene data show CDR1 as ENHRY and CDR2 as SYGVKD. Here the CDR3 DNA reads TGTGCCACCCTGACTAGATCAGTGACTGGATCCTACAATGAGCAGTTCTTC. Residues: CATLTRSVTGSYNEQFF.

This clonotype showed up just a few times. The V and J genes are TRBV10-3 and TRBJ1-4; D gene ambiguous. Deletions cut 5 bases from V and 8 bases from J, with 12 bases between. This CDR3 region has 13 residues. Germline lookup yields CDR1 ENHRY and CDR2 SYGVKD. The CDR3 sequence: CAISPGSVEKLFF. As DNA, the CDR3 is TGTGCCATCAGTCCCGGGTCGGTAGAAAAACTGTTTTTT.

V usage is TRBV4-3 and J usage is TRBJ2-6, with D unclear. The CDR3 loop spans 16 amino acids. Germline CDR1 LGHNA, CDR2 YSLEER. With 1 base removed from V and 1 base from J, the gap between germline ends came to 8 bases. The CDR3 here is CASSQGEGSGANVLTF. CDR3 coding DNA: TGCGCCAGCAGCCAAGGGGAAGGGTCTGGGGCCAACGTCCTGACTTTC.

Only a few counts were recorded for this clonotype. V is TRBV28 and J is TRBJ1-2, with D possibly matching TRBD1 (5 bases). CDR3 length: 15 amino acids. V dropped 5 bases and J dropped 4 bases, with 17 bases sitting between them. Per germline, CDR1 MDHEN and CDR2 SYDVKM. The CDR3 here is CASSRVWRGSYGYTF. The CDR3 bases are TGTGCCAGCAGTCGGGTTTGGCGGGGCAGCTATGGCTACACCTTC.

Ten or more counts support this clonotype. The chain carries TRBV6-5 and TRBJ2-3; 9 bases map to TRBD2. The length of the CDR3 is 15 residues. Germline CDR1 MNHEY, CDR2 SVGAGI. V shed 0 bases, J shed 6 bases, and the junction held 4 bases outside the gene matches. CDR3 nucleotide sequence: TGTGCCAGCAGTTACTCTAGCGGGAGAGTGGATACGCAGTATTTT. Protein product: CASSYSSGRVDTQYF.